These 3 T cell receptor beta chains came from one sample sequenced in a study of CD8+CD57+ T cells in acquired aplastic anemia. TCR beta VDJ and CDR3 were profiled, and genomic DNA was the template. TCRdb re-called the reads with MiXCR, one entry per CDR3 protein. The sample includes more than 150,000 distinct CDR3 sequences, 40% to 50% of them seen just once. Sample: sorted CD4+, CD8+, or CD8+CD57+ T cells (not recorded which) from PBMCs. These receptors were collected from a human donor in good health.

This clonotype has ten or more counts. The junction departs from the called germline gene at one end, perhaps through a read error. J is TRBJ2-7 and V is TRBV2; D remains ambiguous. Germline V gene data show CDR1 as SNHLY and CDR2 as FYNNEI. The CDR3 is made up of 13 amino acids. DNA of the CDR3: TGTGCCGGCAGCGTCAGGCTAACCCTCGAGCAGTACTTC. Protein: CAGSVRLTLEQYF.

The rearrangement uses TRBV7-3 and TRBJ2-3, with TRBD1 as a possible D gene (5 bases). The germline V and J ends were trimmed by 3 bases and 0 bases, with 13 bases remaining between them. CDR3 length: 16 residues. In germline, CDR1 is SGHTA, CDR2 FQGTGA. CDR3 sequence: CASSFRAAGSTDTQYF. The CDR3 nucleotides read TGTGCCAGCAGCTTCCGGGCGGCAGGGAGCACAGATACGCAGTATTTT.

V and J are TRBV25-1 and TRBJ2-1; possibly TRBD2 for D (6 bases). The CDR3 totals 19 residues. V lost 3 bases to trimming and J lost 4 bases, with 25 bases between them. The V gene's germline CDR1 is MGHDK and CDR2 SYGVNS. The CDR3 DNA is TGTGCCAGCAGTGACACCAGTGATTTGAGCAGGGCGGGGTACAATGAGCAGTTCTTC. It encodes CASSDTSDLSRAGYNEQFF.